Below, 22 T cell receptor beta chains from the same sample are listed, as sequenced in a study of cytomegalovirus exposure and HLA in healthy donors. Vbeta (60) and Jbeta (13) primers were used in the PCR. The assay was immunoSEQ multiplex PCR, and TCRdb's table has in-frame clones only and misses some. The sample holds 100,000 to 150,000 clones, 72% seen once. Sequencing used PBMCs. These receptors came from a man aged 25-40 years in good health and CMV-seronegative.

Comment on this clone: Other DNA sequences in this specimen translate into the identical CDR3. As DNA, the CDR3 is TGTGCCAGTAGTATATCGGGACAGGGGGCGTACGAGCAGTACTTC. It encodes CASSISGQGAYEQYF. The V and J genes are TRBV19 and TRBJ2-7; 12 bases are shared with TRBD1. CDR1 and CDR2 from the germline V gene are LNHDA and SQIVND (reference sequence). The CDR3 is 15 residues long. V gave up 2 bases and J gave up 4 bases; unmatched junction bases: 3.

The gene calls are TRBV20-1 and TRBJ2-5; D remains ambiguous. The length of the CDR3 is 10 residues. Germline-derived CDR1 and CDR2 are DFQATT and SNEGSKA (reference sequence). Trimming took 5 bases from V and 4 from J, leaving 5 bases between them. CDR3 sequence: CSASLETQYF. The CDR3 nucleotides read TGCAGTGCTTCCCTAGAGACCCAGTACTTC.

The rearrangement joins TRBV7-2 to TRBJ2-5; perhaps TRBD2 as D (5 bases). CDR1 and CDR2 (germline): SGHTA, FQGNSA. The CDR3 runs 16 residues. Trimming removed 3 bases at V and 6 bases at J, with 20 bases between. The CDR3 loop reads CASSLGTDLRGKTQYF. CDR3 in DNA: TGTGCCAGCAGCTTGGGCACGGACCTTCGGGGAAAGACCCAGTACTTC.

For this clone: The junction departs from the called germline gene at one end, perhaps through a read error. V and J are TRBV7-9 and TRBJ2-2, with 8 bases aligning to TRBD2. The germline V gene has CDR1 SEHNR and CDR2 FQNEAQ (reference sequence). CDR3 length equals 14 residues. As DNA, the CDR3 is TGCGCACCCTCCAGGGCGGGGGGCACCGGGGAGCTGTTTTTT. Translated, it gives CAPSRAGGTGELFF.

The chain has TRBV11-2 and TRBJ2-3, with D perhaps TRBD1 (6 bases). The CDR3 spans 17 residues. CDR1 is SGHAT and CDR2 is FQNNGV in the germline V gene. V was trimmed by 3 bases and J by 4 bases, leaving 20 bases between them. CDR3 region: CASSFSGTPPFADTQYF. The CDR3 DNA reads as TGTGCCAGCAGCTTCTCTGGGACACCACCGTTCGCAGATACGCAGTATTTT.

The gene calls are TRBV7-8 and TRBJ2-1, with TRBD1 identical over 7 bases. The ends lost 4 bases at V and 8 bases at J; junction bases unmatched: 8. The CDR3 contains 14 residues. Germline CDR1 is SGHVS and CDR2 is FQNEAQ. As DNA, the CDR3 is TGTGCCAGCAGCTACAGGGGCGCGATGGATGAGCAGTTCTTC. Translated: CASSYRGAMDEQFF.

The CDR3 sequence: CASSLGGLDTIYF. CDR3 in DNA: TGTGCCAGCAGCTTAGGCGGACTTGACACCATATATTTT. V usage is TRBV7-3 and J usage is TRBJ1-3; the D is unclear. Germline V gene lookup returns CDR1 SGHTA and CDR2 FQGTGA. This CDR3 contains 13 residues. Trimming left V 2 bases short and J 8 bases short, with 10 bases between. Complete variable domain (other parts from reference TRBV7-3 and TRBJ1-3): GAGVSQTPSNKVTEKGKYVELRCDPISGHTALYWYRQSLGQGPEFLIYFQGTGAADDSGLPNDRFFAVRPEGSVSTLKIQRTERGDSAVYLCASSLGGLDTIYFGEGSWLTVV.

J is TRBJ1-2 and V is TRBV5-1; D is undetermined. CDR3 length equals 14 residues. Germline lookup yields CDR1 SGHRS and CDR2 YFSETQ. Deletions cut 0 bases from V and 3 bases from J, with 9 bases between. CDR3 coding DNA: TGCGCCAGCAGCTTGGAGGCAGAGGACTATGGCTACACCTTC. It is translated as CASSLEAEDYGYTF.

The rearrangement links TRBV6-5 to TRBJ1-2; perhaps TRBD1 as D (5 bases). V was cut by 6 bases and J by 5 bases, with 16 bases left in between. The germline gives CDR1 MNHEY, CDR2 SVGAGI. This CDR3 region has 14 residues. The CDR3 DNA follows: TGTGCCAGCAGAAGGACACTGCGGGGGTATGGCTACACCTTC. This codes for CASRRTLRGYGYTF.

The chain couples TRBV28 to TRBJ1-4, with D hard to call. Germline assignment: CDR1 MDHEN and CDR2 SYDVKM. The V end was cut by 6 bases, the J end by 8 bases, with 16 bases between. The length of the CDR3 is 14 residues. This chain's CDR3 is CASRSGRAREKLFF. In nucleotides, the CDR3 is TGTGCCAGCAGGTCCGGGAGGGCTAGGGAAAAACTGTTTTTT.

This clone was found a few times. V gene TRBV4-3 combines with J gene TRBJ2-2; 9 nucleotides match TRBD2. V gave up 4 bases and J gave up 7 bases; unmatched junction bases: 7. In germline, CDR1 is LGHNA, CDR2 YSLEER. This CDR3 is 15 amino acids long. The CDR3 DNA sequence: TGCGCCAGCAGCCGTCGGACTAGCGATGGCGGGGAGCTGTTTTTT. Residues: CASSRRTSDGGELFF.

The chain employs TRBV18 and TRBJ2-3; possibly TRBD2 for D (6 bases). V was pared by 0 bases and J by 8 bases, with 12 bases between. The CDR3 sequence is 14 residues long. CDR1 and CDR2 from the germline V gene are KGHSH and LQKENI. CDR3 loop: CASSPPWVGGTQYF. The CDR3 region has the DNA TGTGCCAGCTCACCACCATGGGTGGGGGGTACGCAGTATTTT.

This chain's CDR3 is CASGGGANNEQFF. In nucleotides, the CDR3 is TGTGCCAGCGGCGGGGGGGCCAACAATGAGCAGTTCTTC. The rearrangement uses TRBV18 and TRBJ2-1, with TRBD2 identical over 9 bases. CDR3 length: 13 amino acids. With 8 bases clipped from V and 5 bases from J, the junction kept 4 bases outside the gene matches. Germline V CDR1 and CDR2: KGHSH, LQKENI. Supplemented by reference TRBV18 and TRBJ2-1, the full variable domain reads NAGVMQNPRHLVRRRGQEARLRCSPMKGHSHVYWYRQLPEEGLKFMVYLQKENIIDESGMPKERFSAEFPKEGPSILRIQQVVRGDSAAYFCASGGGANNEQFFGPGTRLTVL.

This sequence joins TRBV2 and TRBJ2-3, with D possibly TRBD2 on 6 matching bases. Trimming cost V 8 bases and J 3 bases, with 15 bases left between them. CDR3 length: 14 amino acids. The V gene's germline CDR1 is SNHLY and CDR2 FYNNEI. The CDR3 loop reads CASRVGGGTDTQYF. The CDR3 DNA follows: TGTGCCAGCCGGGTGGGGGGAGGAACAGATACGCAGTATTTT.

The V and J genes are TRBV15 and TRBJ2-2, with TRBD1 identical over 8 bases. The CDR3 length is 17 residues. Germline V gene lookup returns CDR1 LNHNV and CDR2 YYDKDF (reference sequence). Unmatched junction bases numbered 11, after V lost 1 base and J lost 7 bases. The CDR3 is CATSRGTDRDEGGELFF. The CDR3 DNA sequence: TGTGCCACCAGCAGAGGAACGGACAGGGACGAAGGCGGGGAGCTGTTTTTT.

The chain has TRBV6-1 and TRBJ1-6, with D perhaps TRBD1 (5 bases). This CDR3 region has 14 residues. The germline CDR1 and CDR2 sequences are MNHNS and SASEGT. Deletions cut 5 bases from V and 9 bases from J, with 14 bases between. The CDR3, as DNA: TGTGCCAGCAGTTCTGGCCGGGGGAGTTCACCCCTCCACTTT. The encoded protein is CASSSGRGSSPLHF.

This chain links TRBV28 with TRBJ1-1, with a possible D match to TRBD1 (5 bases). Germline CDR1 MDHEN, CDR2 SYDVKM. V gave up 5 bases and J gave up 6 bases, with 19 bases separating them. The CDR3 spans 15 residues. Here the CDR3 DNA reads TGTGCCAGCAGTCGTCCCGGGGAGGGGTGGGCTGAAGCTTTCTTT. It specifies CASSRPGEGWAEAFF.

The chain is built from TRBV28 and TRBJ1-2; D is unresolved. The CDR3 covers 11 residues. V lost 8 bases and J lost 2, with 6 bases in between. Germline V gene sequence: CDR1 MDHEN, CDR2 SYDVKM. The CDR3 nucleotides are TGTGCCAGCGGAGGGAACTATGGCTACACCTTC. It is translated as CASGGNYGYTF.

V usage is TRBV5-6 and J usage is TRBJ1-2; unclear D gene. Per the germline V gene, CDR1 is SGHDT and CDR2 is YYEEEE. The CDR3 loop spans 14 amino acids. Trimming pared 2 bases from V and 5 bases from J, leaving 13 bases between. The CDR3 loop reads CASSFPEGSYGYTF. CDR3 coding DNA: TGTGCCAGCAGCTTCCCCGAGGGATCATATGGCTACACCTTC.

J is TRBJ2-3 and V is TRBV5-1; 14 nucleotides agree with TRBD2. The junction had 12 bases not matched to a gene; V was cut back by 4 bases and J by 5 bases. The germline V gene has CDR1 SGHRS and CDR2 YFSETQ. CDR3 length: 18 residues. CDR3 protein: CASSTGTSGGGGVDTQYF. In DNA, the CDR3 is TGCGCCAGCAGCACCGGGACTAGCGGGGGCGGTGGGGTAGATACGCAGTATTTT.

This chain joins TRBV5-1 and TRBJ1-1, with D perhaps matching TRBD1 (6 bases). Germline V gene sequence: CDR1 SGHRS, CDR2 YFSETQ. V lost 0 bases and J lost 1, with 13 bases in between. This CDR3 contains 16 residues. CDR3 sequence (DNA): TGCGCCAGCAGCTTGGCCTTTGGGGGACAGAACACTGAAGCTTTCTTT. As protein: CASSLAFGGQNTEAFF.

This rearrangement joins TRBV4-1 to TRBJ2-5, with D unclear. From germline, CDR1 is MGHRA and CDR2 YSYEKL. This CDR3 region has 16 residues. V lost 0 bases and J lost 3, with 14 bases in between. The CDR3 nucleotides read TGCGCCAGCAGCCAAGAGATAGCCCGGAGCAAAGAGACCCAGTACTTC. As protein: CASSQEIARSKETQYF.